Below are 14 T cell receptor beta chains sequenced from a single sample in a study of blood T cell repertoires in COVID-19. TCRdb's table, derived via immunoSEQ multiplex PCR, lists solely in-frame clones and lacks some. The sample lists around 150,000 clones; about 84% were seen once. The sample was peripheral blood. These receptors were collected from a human donor in a cohort sampled during active COVID-19.

The genes are TRBV6-2 or TRBV6-3 and TRBJ1-5; D is ambiguous. V lost 2 bases and J lost 4, with 3 bases in between. Germline V gives CDR1 MNHEY, CDR2 SVGEGT. CDR3 length: 12 amino acids. CDR3 bases: TGTGCCAGCAGTTACGTAAATCAGCCCCAGCATTTT. Its protein is CASSYVNQPQHF.

This rearrangement joins TRBV19 to TRBJ2-1; 8 nucleotides align to TRBD1. The germline V gene encodes CDR1 LNHDA and CDR2 SQIVND (reference sequence). CDR3 size: 14 residues. J was trimmed by 7 bases and V by 7 bases; bases with no gene match: 9. CDR3 sequence (DNA): TGTGCCAGTACTGAACAGGGGGTGTCAAATGAGCAGTTCTTC. Its translation: CASTEQGVSNEQFF.

The gene calls are TRBV6-1 and TRBJ2-3; the match to TRBD2 covers 8 bases. This CDR3 spans 16 amino acids. CDR1 is MNHNS, CDR2 SASEGT, per germline. V was pared by 2 bases and J by 10 bases, with 14 bases of the junction left unmatched. The CDR3 loop is CASSERASGPRVSQYF. The CDR3 coding sequence is TGTGCCAGCAGTGAAAGGGCTAGCGGGCCAAGGGTTTCGCAGTATTTT.

V and J are TRBV6-5 and TRBJ1-2, with 7 bases identical to TRBD1. The CDR3 length is 15 residues. Germline-derived CDR1 and CDR2 are MNHEY and SVGAGI. J lost 0 bases, V lost 6 bases, and 7 bases had no gene match. The CDR3 DNA reads as TGTGCCAGCAGGGGGGGACAGACTTCTAACTATGGCTACACCTTC. Residues: CASRGGQTSNYGYTF.

This chain joins TRBV7-6 and TRBJ2-1; 10 nucleotides match TRBD1. V was clipped by 5 bases and J by 7 bases; unmatched bases: 14. Per germline, CDR1 SGHVS and CDR2 FNYEAQ. This CDR3 contains 17 residues. The CDR3 sequence is CASSRQTPGQGWNEQFF. CDR3 coding DNA: TGTGCCAGCAGCCGCCAAACTCCGGGACAGGGGTGGAATGAGCAGTTCTTC. The variable domain in full, completed from reference TRBV7-6 and TRBJ2-1, reads GAGVSQSPRYKVTKRGQDVALRCDPISGHVSLYWYRQALGQGPEFLTYFNYEAQQDKSGLPNDRFSAERPEGSISTLTIQRTEQRDSAMYRCASSRQTPGQGWNEQFFGPGTRLTVL.

The rearrangement joins TRBV28 to TRBJ1-1; the D is unclear. V was trimmed by 6 bases and J by 0 bases, leaving 11 bases between them. Looked up from germline, CDR1 is MDHEN and CDR2 is SYDVKM. This CDR3 contains 14 residues. The CDR3 nucleotides read TGTGCCAGCAGCCCCCCGAACTTGAACACTGAAGCTTTCTTT. Protein: CASSPPNLNTEAFF.

The table lists this clone with a count of one. J is TRBJ2-7 and V is TRBV28, with D possibly matching TRBD1 (6 bases). V lost 5 bases, J lost 0 bases, and 14 bases lay in between. Germline V gene sequence: CDR1 MDHEN, CDR2 SYDVKM. The CDR3 runs to 15 residues. CDR3: CASSQRTVGSYEQYF. The CDR3 DNA follows: TGTGCCAGCAGTCAACGGACAGTTGGCTCCTACGAGCAGTACTTC.

Regarding this clone: Other DNA sequences within the sample encode an identical CDR3. The chain employs TRBV6-5 and TRBJ1-3; 7 bases match TRBD1. V lost 2 bases to trimming and J lost 4 bases; unmatched junction nucleotides: 2. This CDR3 has 14 amino acids. Germline V CDR1 and CDR2: MNHEY, SVGAGI. The CDR3 bases are TGTGCCAGCAGTTACGGGGGACAGGGAAACACCATATATTTT. This gives the protein CASSYGGQGNTIYF.

V is TRBV5-4 and J is TRBJ1-2; 8 nucleotides agree with TRBD1. Germline CDR1 reads SGHNT; CDR2 reads YYREEE (reference sequence). V lost 0 bases to trimming and J lost 8 bases; unmatched junction nucleotides: 3. The CDR3 sequence is 13 residues long. This CDR3 reads CASSLDSGGGYTF. CDR3 bases: TGTGCCAGCAGCTTGGATTCAGGGGGCGGCTACACCTTC. The full variable domain, completed using reference TRBV5-4 and TRBJ1-2, is ETGVTQSPTHLIKTRGQQVTLRCSSQSGHNTVSWYQQALGQGPQFIFQYYREEENGRGNFPPRFSGLQFPNYSSELNVNALELDDSALYLCASSLDSGGGYTFGSGTRLTVV.

This clone was seen more than once but under ten times. The gene calls are TRBV11-3 and TRBJ1-5; TRBD1 might be the D (5 bases). This CDR3 is built from 14 residues. Trimming cost V 4 bases and J 7 bases, with 14 bases left between them. Germline assignment: CDR1 SGHNT and CDR2 YENEEA. CDR3 sequence: CASSSQGWRQPQHF. The CDR3 coding sequence is TGTGCCAGCAGCTCCCAGGGATGGCGACAGCCCCAGCATTTT.

This clone was seen only once. V is TRBV7-2 and J is TRBJ2-3, with D perhaps matching TRBD2 (6 bases). V gave up 1 base and J gave up 8 bases, with 16 bases separating them. In germline, CDR1 is SGHTA, CDR2 FQGNSA. The length of the CDR3 is 15 residues. The CDR3 DNA reads as TGTGCCAGCAGCTTAGTGGTTAGCGGCCCAGTTACGCAGTATTTT. Translation: CASSLVVSGPVTQYF.

This chain links TRBV30 with TRBJ1-1; tentatively, D is TRBD1 (6 bases). Germline-derived CDR1 and CDR2 are GTSNPN and SVGIG (reference sequence). The CDR3 loop spans 12 amino acids. V shed 1 base and J shed 10 bases, with 13 bases lying between them. The CDR3 DNA sequence: TGTGCCTGGAGTGAAACAGGGTATCGAGCTTTCTTT. This sequence encodes CAWSETGYRAFF.

With respect to this clone: Other DNA sequences of this sample code for an identical CDR3. CDR3 amino acids: CASSLRQGAYEQYF. The DNA of the CDR3 is TGTGCCAGCAGCTTACGGCAGGGGGCCTACGAGCAGTACTTC. The chain carries TRBV7-2 and TRBJ2-7, with 7 bases aligning to TRBD1. The V gene's germline CDR1 is SGHTA and CDR2 FQGNSA. J lost 2 bases, V lost 2 bases, and 3 bases had no gene match. The CDR3 totals 14 residues. Using reference TRBV7-2 and TRBJ2-7 for the parts outside the CDR3, the full variable domain is GAGVSQSPSNKVTEKGKDVELRCDPISGHTALYWYRQSLGQGLEFLIYFQGNSAPDKSGLPSDRFSAERTGGSVSTLTIQRTQQEDSAVYLCASSLRQGAYEQYFGPGTRLTVT.

J is TRBJ1-2 and V is TRBV18, with 7 bases fitting TRBD1. CDR1 and CDR2 (germline): KGHSH, LQKENI. The V and J ends lost 5 bases and 2 bases, in that order; junction bases with no gene match: 5. CDR3 size: 14 residues. As DNA, the CDR3 is TGTGCCAGCTCAAGGGGGGACAGCAACTATGGCTACACCTTC. Its translation is CASSRGDSNYGYTF.